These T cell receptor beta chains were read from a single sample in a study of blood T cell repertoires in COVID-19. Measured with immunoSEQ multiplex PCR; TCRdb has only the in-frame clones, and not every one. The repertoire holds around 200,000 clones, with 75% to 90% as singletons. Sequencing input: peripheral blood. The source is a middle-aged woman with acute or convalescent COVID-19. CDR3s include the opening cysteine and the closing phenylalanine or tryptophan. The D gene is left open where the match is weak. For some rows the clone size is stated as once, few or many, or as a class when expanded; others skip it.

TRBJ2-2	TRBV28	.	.	CASTTFSGNTGELFF	TGTGCCAGTACCACTTTTAGCGGAAACACCGGGGAGCTGTTTTTT
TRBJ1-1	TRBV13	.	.	CASSGRTGNTEAFF	TGTGCCAGCAGCGGAAGAACAGGGAACACTGAAGCTTTCTTT
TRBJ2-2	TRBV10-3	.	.	CAISEGQGTGELFF	TGTGCCATCAGTGAGGGGCAGGGCACCGGGGAGCTGTTTTTT
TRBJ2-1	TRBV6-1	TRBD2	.	CASSEGGGGRPNEQFF	TGTGCCAGCAGTGAAGGCGGAGGCGGGAGGCCCAATGAGCAGTTCTTC
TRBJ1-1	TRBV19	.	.	CASSLHTTGLNTEAFF	TGTGCCAGTAGTCTCCACACGACAGGCCTGAACACTGAAGCTTTCTTT
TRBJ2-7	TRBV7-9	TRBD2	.	CASSTRAGGPSEQYF	TGTGCCAGCAGCACGCGAGCGGGGGGGCCTTCCGAGCAGTACTTC
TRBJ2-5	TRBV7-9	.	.	CASSLRQGETQYF	TGTGCCAGCAGCTTACGGCAGGGTGAGACCCAGTACTTC
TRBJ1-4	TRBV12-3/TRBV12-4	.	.	CASSFYRNEKLFF	TGTGCCAGCAGTTTTTACAGGAATGAAAAACTGTTTTTT
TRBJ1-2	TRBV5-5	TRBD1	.	CASSATGGEYGYTF	TGTGCCAGCAGCGCGACAGGGGGCGAGTATGGCTACACCTTC
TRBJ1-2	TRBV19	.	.	CARRYGYTF	TGTGCCAGGAGATATGGCTACACCTTC
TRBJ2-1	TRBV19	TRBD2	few	CAVGGSSYNEQFF	TGTGCAGTGGGCGGGAGCTCCTACAATGAGCAGTTCTTC
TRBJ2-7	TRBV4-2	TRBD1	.	CASSQESGQGVSYYEQYF	TGTGCCAGCAGCCAAGAATCGGGACAGGGGGTATCTTACTACGAGCAGTACTTC
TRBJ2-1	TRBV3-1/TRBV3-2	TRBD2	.	CASSLGLADEQFF	TGTGCCAGCAGCCTGGGACTAGCAGACGAGCAGTTCTTC
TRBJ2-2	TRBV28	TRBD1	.	CASRPGQRGTGELFF	TGTGCCAGCAGGCCGGGACAGAGGGGTACCGGGGAGCTGTTTTTT
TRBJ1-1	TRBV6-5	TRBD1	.	CASSGQEMNTEAFF	TGTGCCAGCAGCGGACAGGAAATGAACACTGAAGCTTTCTTT
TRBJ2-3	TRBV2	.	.	CASSEWGAGVTTDTQYF	TGTGCCAGCAGTGAATGGGGGGCGGGAGTGACCACAGATACGCAGTATTTT
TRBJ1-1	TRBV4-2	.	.	CASSQEYAGAVEAFF	TGTGCCAGCAGCCAAGAGTACGCAGGGGCAGTTGAAGCTTTCTTT
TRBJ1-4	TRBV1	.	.	CTSSHHAGVNEKLFF	TGCACCAGCAGCCACCATGCAGGGGTTAATGAAAAACTGTTTTTT
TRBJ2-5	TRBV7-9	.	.	CASRRRPSDQETQYF	TGTGCCAGCAGACGGCGGCCTAGCGATCAAGAGACCCAGTACTTC
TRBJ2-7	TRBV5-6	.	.	CASSIKRTYKNEQYF	TGTGCCAGCAGCATAAAGCGGACCTATAAGAACGAGCAGTACTTC
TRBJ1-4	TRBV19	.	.	CASSIRIATNEKLFF	TGTGCCAGTAGTATCAGGATTGCAACTAATGAAAAACTGTTTTTT
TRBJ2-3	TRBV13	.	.	CASSRPSTDTQYF	TGTGCCAGCAGCCGTCCCAGCACAGATACGCAGTATTTT
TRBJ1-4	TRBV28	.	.	CASSPPSRLKLFF	TGTGCCAGCAGTCCCCCCTCGAGGTTAAAACTGTTTTTT
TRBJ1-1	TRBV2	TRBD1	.	CASRERQGPNTEAFF	TGTGCCAGCAGGGAGAGACAGGGACCGAACACTGAAGCTTTCTTT
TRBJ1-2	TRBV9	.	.	CASSESRVANYGYTF	TGTGCCAGCAGCGAGAGCAGGGTAGCTAACTATGGCTACACCTTC
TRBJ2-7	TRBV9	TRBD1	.	CASSVGAGGTYEQYF	TGTGCCAGCAGCGTAGGGGCAGGGGGCACCTACGAGCAGTACTTC
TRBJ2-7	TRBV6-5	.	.	CASSYEAYEQYF	TGTGCCAGCAGTTACGAGGCTTACGAGCAGTACTTC
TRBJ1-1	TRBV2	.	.	CASSDSSRGTEAFF	TGTGCCAGCAGTGATTCATCAAGGGGAACGGAAGCTTTCTTT